This T cell receptor beta chain was documented in a study of blood T cell repertoires in COVID-19. In the original processing: Using reference gene primer amplification, nucleated cell counts were estimated. Produced via immunoSEQ multiplex PCR; TCRdb's table is partial and in-frame only. That table supplies the V and J calls and clone size; D and trimming were determined from the DNA. The sample includes about 140,000 clones, approximately 80% of them seen just once. The source is a human donor in a cohort sampled during active COVID-19. The source material was peripheral blood.

CDR3 protein: CASTFYRVPGYGYTF. CDR3 nucleotides: TGTGCCAGTACCTTTTACAGGGTCCCCGGCTATGGCTACACCTTC. This chain joins TRBV19 and TRBJ1-2, with D maybe TRBD1 (6 bases). The ends were cut back, 7 bases at V and 4 bases at J, with 19 bases in the middle. CDR3 size: 15 residues. CDR1 and CDR2 from the germline V gene are LNHDA and SQIVND (reference sequence).